Below, 26 T cell receptor beta chains from the same sample are listed, as sequenced in a study of blood T cell repertoires in COVID-19 (dated by TCRdb to the early 2020s). Libraries were made using the immunoSEQ multiplex PCR assay. Held by TCRdb, this immuneACCESS table contains in-frame sequences only and omits some clones. Under half of the omission traces to an unresolved V gene where checked; the cause of the rest is unknown. The sample table shows about 200,000 clones, and around 84% are seen once. Less than 5.5% of the sample is in the top ten clones. Sequenced material: peripheral blood. Receptors were obtained from an elderly woman with acute or convalescent COVID-19.

The V call is TRBV3-1 (or the pseudogene TRBV3-2), the J call TRBJ2-1; 10 positions match TRBD2. The CDR3 has 15 residues. Germline assignment: CDR1 LGHDT and CDR2 YNNKEL (reference sequence). J was trimmed by 4 bases and V by 5 bases; bases with no gene match: 5. The CDR3 sequence: CASSGRTSGYNEQFF. CDR3 in DNA: TGTGCCAGCAGCGGACGGACTAGCGGTTACAATGAGCAGTTCTTC.

The chain links TRBV11-2 to TRBJ2-1; 9 bases match TRBD2. V was clipped by 5 bases and J by 1 base; unmatched bases: 3. Germline V gene sequence: CDR1 SGHAT, CDR2 FQNNGV. The CDR3 extends over 15 amino acids. In nucleotides, the CDR3 is TGTGCCAGCAGCGCGGGAGGGCCATCCTACAATGAGCAGTTCTTC. This encodes CASSAGGPSYNEQFF.

The V gene is TRBV13, the J gene TRBJ2-1; tentative D call: TRBD1 (5 bases). This CDR3 region has 14 residues. With 5 bases removed from V and 3 bases from J, the gap between germline ends came to 11 bases. The germline gives CDR1 PRHDT, CDR2 FYEKMQ (reference sequence). The CDR3 sequence: CASSKRQHYNEQFF. Written as DNA, the CDR3 is TGTGCCAGCAGCAAGAGACAGCACTACAATGAGCAGTTCTTC.

The chain uses TRBV7-2 and TRBJ1-1; D is undetermined. Germline V gene data show CDR1 as SGHTA and CDR2 as FQGNSA. This CDR3 contains 14 residues. With 2 bases removed from V and 1 base from J, the gap between germline ends came to 8 bases. The CDR3 nucleotides read TGTGCCAGCAGCTTACACAGAGAGAACACTGAAGCTTTCTTT. This codes for CASSLHRENTEAFF.

This clone was seen once. The rearrangement joins TRBV11-2 to TRBJ2-1; 8 nucleotides agree with TRBD2. The V gene end was trimmed by 5 bases and the J gene end by 0 bases; junction bases not matched to a gene: 15. This CDR3 has 19 residues. The germline CDR1 and CDR2 sequences are SGHAT and FQNNGV. CDR3 sequence: CASSPWVGRASSSYNEQFF. The CDR3 DNA reads TGTGCCAGCAGCCCGTGGGTCGGGAGGGCCTCCTCCTCCTACAATGAGCAGTTCTTC.

V gene TRBV18 combines with J gene TRBJ2-3; no firm D call. Trimming removed 3 bases from V and 2 bases from J, with 9 bases in between. Per germline, CDR1 KGHSH and CDR2 LQKENI. CDR3 length: 14 residues. CDR3 DNA sequence: TGTGCCAGCTCACCCATCTCAGACACAGATACGCAGTATTTT. Its translation is CASSPISDTDTQYF.

This clone was observed at least ten times. V gene TRBV15 combines with J gene TRBJ1-3, with D perhaps TRBD1 (5 bases). V was shortened by 0 bases and J by 4 bases, with 10 bases between the two germline ends. Germline CDR1 is LNHNV and CDR2 is YYDKDF (reference sequence). CDR3 length equals 15 residues. The CDR3, as DNA: TGTGCCACCAGCAGAGACAGGGCTTCAGGAAACACCATATATTTT. It codes for CATSRDRASGNTIYF.

The rearrangement joins TRBV5-1 to TRBJ2-1, with a weak D call TRBD2 (5 bases). Germline V gene sequence: CDR1 SGHRS, CDR2 YFSETQ. The CDR3 covers 17 residues. V was pared by 3 bases and J by 2 bases, with 18 bases between. This CDR3 is CASSSLTTSGTYNEQFF. DNA of the CDR3: TGCGCCAGCAGCTCCTTGACAACCTCGGGGACCTACAATGAGCAGTTCTTC.

This clone is a singleton in its sample. V usage is TRBV28 and J usage is TRBJ1-6, with a tentative D call TRBD1 (5 bases). V lost 5 bases, J lost 5 bases, and 16 bases lay in between. Germline V lookup: CDR1 MDHEN, CDR2 SYDVKM. The length of the CDR3 is 16 residues. Here the CDR3 DNA reads TGTGCCAGCAGTCCGACCAAGCAGGGAAATAATTCACCCCTCCACTTT. Amino acids: CASSPTKQGNNSPLHF.

This chain uses TRBV20-1 with TRBJ2-4; 14 nucleotides agree with TRBD2. This CDR3 contains 15 residues. Germline-derived CDR1 and CDR2 are DFQATT and SNEGSKA (reference sequence). The V gene end was trimmed by 3 bases and the J gene end by 6 bases; junction bases not matched to a gene: 4. The CDR3 is CSASDGLAGGNIQYF. For the CDR3, the DNA is TGCAGTGCTAGTGACGGACTAGCGGGGGGAAACATTCAGTACTTC.

CDR3: CASSRTTGMVHQPQHF. The CDR3 bases are TGTGCCAGCAGCCGTACTACAGGGATGGTCCATCAGCCCCAGCATTTT. The chain has TRBV7-2 and TRBJ1-5, with D maybe TRBD1 (6 bases). The CDR3 covers 16 residues. V gave up 5 bases and J gave up 5 bases, with 19 bases separating them. The germline gives CDR1 SGHTA, CDR2 FQGNSA.

In this sample, this clone turned up once. This rearrangement joins TRBV19 to TRBJ2-7; 7 nucleotides line up with TRBD1. The CDR3 spans 15 residues. The germline V gene has CDR1 LNHDA and CDR2 SQIVND (reference sequence). With 3 bases clipped from V and 4 bases from J, the junction kept 9 bases outside the gene matches. The CDR3 loop is CASSMRGTALYEQYF. The CDR3, as DNA: TGTGCCAGTAGTATGAGGGGGACAGCCTTATACGAGCAGTACTTC.

In the case of this clone: Other DNA sequences of this sample code for an identical CDR3. The V call is TRBV7-9, the J call TRBJ2-1; 8 bases map to TRBD1. V dropped 1 base and J dropped 1; count of bases not matched to a gene: 0. The CDR3 runs 15 residues. In germline, CDR1 is SEHNR, CDR2 FQNEAQ (reference sequence). The CDR3 reads CASSLGQGSYNEQFF. The CDR3 DNA reads as TGTGCCAGCAGCTTAGGACAGGGGTCCTACAATGAGCAGTTCTTC. The whole variable domain, remainder taken from reference TRBV7-9 and TRBJ2-1, is DTGVSQNPRHKITKRGQNVTFRCDPISEHNRLYWYRQTLGQGPEFLTYFQNEAQLEKSRLLSDRFSAERPKGSFSTLEIQRTEQGDSAMYLCASSLGQGSYNEQFFGPGTRLTVL.

The rearrangement joins TRBV19 to TRBJ1-2; a possible D gene is TRBD1 (5 bases). Germline V gene lookup returns CDR1 LNHDA and CDR2 SQIVND (reference sequence). This CDR3 spans 13 amino acids. V dropped 3 bases and J dropped 4 bases, with 9 bases sitting between them. Here the CDR3 DNA reads TGTGCCAGTAGTATGCAGGGAACCTATGGCTACACCTTC. It specifies CASSMQGTYGYTF.

The chain combines TRBV27 with TRBJ1-2; possible D gene TRBD1, 6 bases. Germline assignment: CDR1 MNHEY and CDR2 SMNVEV (reference sequence). The CDR3 totals 16 residues. V was cut by 5 bases and J by 4 bases, with 20 bases left in between. CDR3 in DNA: TGTGCCAGCAGTCCCCAATCGGGGGGGCTTGGCTATGGCTACACCTTC. Encoded protein: CASSPQSGGLGYGYTF.

Concerning this clone itself: The limits of the CDR3 on the DNA are not certain, so only TCRdb's listed CDR3 is given. V and J are TRBV27 and TRBJ1-1. The CDR3 length is 14 residues, termini included. CDR1 and CDR2 (germline): MNHEY, SMNVEV (reference sequence). CDR3 in amino acids: CASSFGSGNTEAFF.

The V and J genes are TRBV5-8 and TRBJ1-1; TRBD1 matches 8 bases. J gave up 5 bases and V 2 bases, and 8 bases lay outside the gene matches. Germline loops: CDR1 SGHTS, CDR2 YDEGEE. The CDR3 covers 15 residues. The CDR3 nucleotides read TGTGCCAGCAGCTTTGGACAGGGACGAAAAACTGAAGCTTTCTTT. Its protein product is CASSFGQGRKTEAFF.

V gene TRBV6-1 combines with J gene TRBJ2-1; TRBD2 aligns across 7 bases. The CDR3 spans 16 residues. In germline, CDR1 is MNHNS, CDR2 SASEGT. J lost 3 bases, V lost 3 bases, and 8 bases had no gene match. This CDR3 is CASSDWGGSVYNEQFF. DNA of the CDR3: TGTGCCAGCAGTGATTGGGGCGGGAGTGTCTACAATGAGCAGTTCTTC.

The chain carries TRBV7-8 and TRBJ1-5; D is ambiguous. Germline values: CDR1 SGHVS, CDR2 FQNEAQ. Trimming shortened V by 1 base and J by 7 bases, and 8 bases separated the two germline ends. This CDR3 is built from 13 residues. As DNA, the CDR3 is TGTGCCAGCAGCTTAGATGTGAGCCAGCCCCAGCATTTT. Its translation: CASSLDVSQPQHF.

This clone was counted only a few times. The chain carries TRBV7-2 and TRBJ1-1, with TRBD1 identical over 8 bases. Germline CDR1 is SGHTA and CDR2 is FQGNSA. CDR3 length: 15 residues. With V trimmed by 9 bases and J by 0 bases, 9 bases remained unmatched. The CDR3 region has the DNA TGTGCCAGTCAGCCACCGGACAGGGTGAACACTGAAGCTTTCTTT. Translating gives CASQPPDRVNTEAFF.

As regards this clone: Its ends do not fully match the called genes, so a read error is possible. This rearrangement joins TRBV5-1 to TRBJ1-1; D is unclear. The CDR3 is made up of 13 amino acids. Germline V gene sequence: CDR1 SGHRS, CDR2 YFSETQ. CDR3 DNA sequence: TGCGCCAGCAACTTGGCAGGGAACACTGAAGCTTTCTTT. Translated: CASNLAGNTEAFF.

J is TRBJ2-5 and V is TRBV7-2, with TRBD2 matching over 14 bases. With 5 bases clipped from V and 1 base from J, the junction kept 3 bases outside the gene matches. This CDR3 region has 16 residues. Germline V gene sequence: CDR1 SGHTA, CDR2 FQGNSA. CDR3 loop: CASSQGTSGSQETQYF. CDR3 bases: TGTGCCAGCAGCCAAGGGACTAGCGGGAGCCAAGAGACCCAGTACTTC.

V usage is TRBV7-8 and J usage is TRBJ2-3; TRBD2 matches 10 bases. CDR3 size: 14 residues. Trimming cost V 8 bases and J 3 bases; bases outside gene matches: 5. The germline V gene encodes CDR1 SGHVS and CDR2 FQNEAQ. The CDR3 reads CASGILAGTDTQYF. DNA for the CDR3: TGTGCCAGCGGGATACTAGCGGGGACAGATACGCAGTATTTT.

The rearrangement links TRBV10-3 to TRBJ1-1; 7 bases map to TRBD1. This CDR3 is 14 amino acids long. CDR1 ENHRY and CDR2 SYGVKD come from the germline V gene. V shed 5 bases, J shed 1 base, and the junction held 4 bases outside the gene matches. CDR3 sequence: CAISSTGPNTEAFF. The CDR3 coding sequence is TGTGCCATCAGTTCGACAGGGCCGAACACTGAAGCTTTCTTT.

This sequence joins TRBV18 and TRBJ2-1; D is possibly TRBD2 (6 bases). V was pared by 6 bases and J by 10 bases, with 19 bases between. CDR3 size: 14 residues. Germline values: CDR1 KGHSH, CDR2 LQKENI. The CDR3 sequence is CASSGDLGRREQFF. In DNA form, the CDR3 reads TGTGCCAGCTCGGGGGATCTAGGGAGGAGGGAGCAGTTCTTC.

This chain links TRBV18 with TRBJ1-6; the match to TRBD1 covers 7 bases. The V gene's germline CDR1 is KGHSH and CDR2 LQKENI. The CDR3 extends over 15 amino acids. V shed 6 bases and J 5 bases; nucleotides not matched to a gene: 7. DNA of the CDR3: TGTGCCAGCTCTGCAACCGGGACAGATAATTCACCCCTCCACTTT. It codes for CASSATGTDNSPLHF. Full variable domain (outside the CDR3, taken from reference TRBV18 and TRBJ1-6): NAGVMQNPRHLVRRRGQEARLRCSPMKGHSHVYWYRQLPEEGLKFMVYLQKENIIDESGMPKERFSAEFPKEGPSILRIQQVVRGDSAAYFCASSATGTDNSPLHFGNGTRLTVT.